This T cell receptor (beta chain) came from a study of shared clonotypes between healthy human individuals. Study findings and constraints: Naive subsets usually exceeded memory subsets in estimated richness. Depth was large, yet rarefaction showed that sorted-subset sequencing was incomplete.

Naive CD4+ cells were CD45RA-selected; the remaining cells were memory. The CDR3 contains 11 residues. The germline CDR1 and CDR2 sequences are KGHSH and LQKENI. V dropped 4 bases and J dropped 3 bases, with 2 bases sitting between them. For this clone: Its antigen is still unknown.

The genomic DNA of each subset was split evenly across several immunoSEQ plates. Clones were sequenced by immunoSEQ multiplex PCR, and TCRdb holds only the in-frame ones, with some missing. This sample carries approximately 1.4 million clones, 95% to 99% of them seen once, and the ten largest clones take approximately 0.44%. This sequence originates from a man aged 25-45 years in good health. The sequenced sample consisted of naive CD4+ T cells sorted from blood. Specified subset: CD45RA+ positively selected. This chain links TRBV18 with TRBJ2-3; D is undetermined. The CDR3, as DNA: TGTGCCAGCTCACAAACAGATACGCAGTATTTT. Its translation: CASSQTDTQYF.